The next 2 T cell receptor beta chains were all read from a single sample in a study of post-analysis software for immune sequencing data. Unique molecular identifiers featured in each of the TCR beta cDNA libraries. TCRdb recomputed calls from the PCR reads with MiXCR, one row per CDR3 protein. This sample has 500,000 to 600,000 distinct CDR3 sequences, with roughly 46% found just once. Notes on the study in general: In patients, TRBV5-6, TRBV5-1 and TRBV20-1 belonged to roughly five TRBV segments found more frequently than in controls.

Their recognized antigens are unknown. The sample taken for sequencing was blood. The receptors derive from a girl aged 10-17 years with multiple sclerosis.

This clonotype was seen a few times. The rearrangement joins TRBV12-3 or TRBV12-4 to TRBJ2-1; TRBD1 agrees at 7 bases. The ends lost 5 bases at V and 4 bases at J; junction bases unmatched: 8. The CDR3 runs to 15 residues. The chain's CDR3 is CASSHRRTGYNEQFF. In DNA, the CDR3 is TGTGCCAGCAGTCACCGCCGGACAGGATACAATGAGCAGTTCTTC.

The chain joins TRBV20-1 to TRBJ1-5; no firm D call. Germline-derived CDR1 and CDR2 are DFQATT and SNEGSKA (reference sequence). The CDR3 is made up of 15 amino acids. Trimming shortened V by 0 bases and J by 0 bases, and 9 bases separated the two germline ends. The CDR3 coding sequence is TGCAGTGCTAGAGAATCCCCATATAGCAATCAGCCCCAGCATTTT. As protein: CSARESPYSNQPQHF.